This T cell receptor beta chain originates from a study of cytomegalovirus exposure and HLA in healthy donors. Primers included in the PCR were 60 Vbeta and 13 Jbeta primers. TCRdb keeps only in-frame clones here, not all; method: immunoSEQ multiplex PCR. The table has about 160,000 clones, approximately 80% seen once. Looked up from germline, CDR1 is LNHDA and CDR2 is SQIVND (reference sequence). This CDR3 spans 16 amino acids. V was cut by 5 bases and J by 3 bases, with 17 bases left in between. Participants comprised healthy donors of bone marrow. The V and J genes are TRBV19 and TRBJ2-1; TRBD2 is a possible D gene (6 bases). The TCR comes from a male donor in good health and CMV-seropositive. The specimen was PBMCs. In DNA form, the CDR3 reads TGTGCCAGTAGTCTCGTAGCGGTTTCAAGCTACAATGAGCAGTTCTTC. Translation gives CASSLVAVSSYNEQFF.